This T cell receptor (beta chain) emerged from a study of T cells in narcolepsy. Study in general: Enrolled donors included narcolepsy type 1 or type 2 patients and healthy controls.

Findings of the study overall: Autoreactive clonotypes reportedly recurred in blood of same and different patients, not controls. No autoreactive T cell clone sequences appeared in some memory CD4+ repertoires.

The V end was cut by 2 bases, the J end by 1 base, with 15 bases between. The germline CDR1 and CDR2 sequences are SGHRS and YFSETQ. The CDR3 consists of 16 residues. Regarding this clone: Its target is unknown.

TCRdb keeps only in-frame clones here, not all; method: immunoSEQ multiplex PCR. This sample carries over 30,000 clones, roughly 88% of them seen once, and the ten largest clones take 1.5% to 2%. Sequenced sample: CD45RA- memory CD4+ T cells from PBMCs. The V call is TRBV5-1, the J call TRBJ2-5, with D perhaps TRBD2 (7 bases). This clonotype was obtained from a human donor with narcolepsy. The CDR3: CASSFTGGPFQETQYF. The CDR3 nucleotides are TGCGCCAGCAGCTTCACCGGGGGGCCGTTCCAAGAGACCCAGTACTTC.